A single T cell receptor beta chain is shown here with its context. This clonotype was picked up a small number of times. Its specific antigen is unknown. The record has no base qualities; no much larger clone is one base away. This specimen belongs to a study of T cells in Graves' hyperthyroidism and ophthalmopathy (dated by TCRdb to the late 2010s). Regarding the study in general: Peripheral blood was sampled at the time of initial diagnosis, prior to any treatment. The paper describes TCR Vbeta CDR3 sequencing of about 140 peripheral blood samples, made up of 43 ophthalmopathy patients, more than 70 hyperthyroidism patients and 17 progressor patients. In addition, the study compared T-cell repertoires in thyroid tissue and in blood from about 6 Graves' hyperthyroidism patients. Following sampling, methimazole starting at 30 mg daily was given to hyperthyroidism patients, and high-dose intravenous methylprednisolone was given to ophthalmopathy patients. To identify TCR V-J signatures that set the groups apart, the researchers used a discovery cohort of 90 to 100 patients, made up of fewer than 50 with Graves' ophthalmopathy and about 55 with stable Graves' hyperthyroidism. The 100 discovery patients were divided at random into training and test sets in a 7:3 ratio. Whether ophthalmopathy could be predicted prospectively was tested in an independent validation cohort made up of approximately 19 hyperthyroidism patients plus 17 patients who later progressed to ophthalmopathy. The paper's findings and limits, for the study overall: Most expanded thyroid clonotypes (frequency above 0.001) were also found in blood, which suggests that blood repertoires may mirror thyroid immune responses. No statistical method was used to fix the sample size in advance, and group allocation was not hidden from the investigators. During validation, the model predicted progression to ophthalmopathy a median of roughly 7.1 months ahead of onset, with approximately 70% sensitivity and 72.22% specificity. In cross-validation, a model built on a 13 V-J signature told ophthalmopathy apart from stable hyperthyroidism with approximately 90% sensitivity and approximately 81% specificity, and in testing the same model reached 80%/75%.

TCR beta CDR3 regions were amplified from RNA transcripts. The first round of RT-PCR for the TCR CDR3 was performed with the HTBI primer set and the Qiagen OneStep RT-PCR kit. A second multiplex PCR round built the libraries, followed by size selection and purification. Libraries were sequenced paired-end with 100 bp reads on an Illumina HiSeq2000. The source study handled its data this way. SOAPnuke was used to process the raw data, removing reads that contained adapters or uncalled bases, had a mean Phred below 15, or lacked an exact match to the constant primer or identifier. COPE v1.2.5 was used to merge high-quality paired reads, and clonotypes were defined as unique nucleotide sequences. MiTCR v1.1 was used to align clonotypes to the IMGT TRBV, TRBD and TRBJ reference segments. Only V-J combinations with frequency above 0.0001, covering roughly 99% of repertoires, were analysed. The TCS score was defined as the ratio of F50 (clonal expansion) to E x V (chaos), calculated using BLOSUM62-based TCRdist between CDR3 peptides within each V-J. Welch's t-statistics and random forest reduced roughly 530 V-J features to 13, which were used in a naive Bayes classifier (R e1071). Thyroid-blood repertoire similarity was quantified with the Morisita-Horn index. TCRdb's own reprocessing of the public reads used fastp at Q25 and MiXCR and kept productive beta chains. Every CDR3 protein is listed once, alongside the most common genes and DNA of its rows. In this record, the V and J calls reflect TCRdb's handling and not the investigators' own analysis. This sample has hundreds of thousands of distinct CDR3 sequences in its table, and 38% of those were observed once. The leading ten clones occupy 7% to 10% of the sample.

The CDR3 measures 12 amino acids from cysteine to phenylalanine. Of all the DNA, just the CDR3 is kept, 36 bases in frame from base 1. V was cut back by 6 bases and J by 7 bases, leaving a gap of 13 bases between them. Graves' hyperthyroidism was defined as stable when no progression to ophthalmopathy occurred over 18 months of follow-up. Hyperthyroidism patients were newly diagnosed, with disease duration under 2 months, and aged 18 to 65 years. The study excluded patients with uncontrolled infections, other autoimmune diseases, pregnancy or lactation. Diagnoses relied on clinical symptoms, serum thyroxine and TRAb, thyroid ultrasound and orbital computed tomography. Ficoll-Paque density gradient centrifugation was used to isolate PBMCs from around 9.1 ml of fresh peripheral blood. Total RNA was extracted using Trizol reagent, and RNA quality was assessed on an Agilent 2100 Bioanalyzer.

The chain is assembled from TRBV12-3 or TRBV12-4 and TRBJ2-7; the D gene is unclear. Sequencing was performed on blood. This clonotype was obtained from a man aged 18 to 29 with Graves' hyperthyroidism. The encoded CDR3 is CASSGPPREQYF. The DNA sequence is given as TGTGCCAGCAGCGGACCTCCTCGGGAGCAGTACTTC.